This T cell receptor beta chain was observed in a study of T cells in Graves' hyperthyroidism and ophthalmopathy. The study's findings and limits: Blood also showed most of the thyroid clonotypes that were expanded above 0.001.

It was considered stable Graves' hyperthyroidism when ophthalmopathy did not progress within 18 months. Disease duration under 2 months; hyperthyroidism patients were aged 18 to 65. Exclusions: uncontrolled infection, other autoimmune disease, pregnancy, lactation. Amplification of TCR beta CDR3 regions was performed using RNA transcripts as template. First-round RT-PCR of the TCR CDR3 relied on the HTBI primer set. TCRdb used MiXCR to reprocess the multiplex PCR reads, holding one entry per CDR3 protein. The sample holds 600,000 or so distinct CDR3 sequences; approximately 44% are singletons and the top ten take roughly 8.2%. This clonotype was found once. Its antigen remains unknown. Germline loops: CDR1 SQVTM, CDR2 ANQGSEA. The V end was cut by 8 bases, the J end by 4 bases, with 14 bases between. The CDR3 is 12 amino acids.

This clonotype originated in a woman under 30 with Graves' hyperthyroidism. V gene TRBV29-1 combines with J gene TRBJ1-2, with unresolved D. The sample consisted of peripheral blood or thyroid tissue (not recorded which). The CDR3 is CSTAGQTYGYTF. Written as DNA, the CDR3 is TGCAGCACCGCTGGTCAGACCTATGGCTACACCTTC.